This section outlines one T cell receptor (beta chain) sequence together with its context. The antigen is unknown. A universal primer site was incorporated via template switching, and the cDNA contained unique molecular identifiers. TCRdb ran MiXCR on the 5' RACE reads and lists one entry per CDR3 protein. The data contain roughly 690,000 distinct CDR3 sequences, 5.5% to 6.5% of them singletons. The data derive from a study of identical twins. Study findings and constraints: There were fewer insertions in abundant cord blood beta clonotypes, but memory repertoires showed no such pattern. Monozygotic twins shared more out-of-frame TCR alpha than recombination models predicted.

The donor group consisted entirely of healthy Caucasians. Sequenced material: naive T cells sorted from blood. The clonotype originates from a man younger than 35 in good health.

The CDR3 DNA reads TGTGCCAGCAAACCAGAGGGTAGCGGCGATATATACAATGAGCAGTTCTTC. Translated, it gives CASKPEGSGDIYNEQFF. The chain joins TRBV5-6 to TRBJ2-1; D perhaps matches TRBD2 (6 bases). The V end lost 6 bases, the J end lost 4 bases, and 23 bases lay between the germline ends. CDR1 SGHDT and CDR2 YYEEEE come from the germline V gene. The CDR3 totals 17 residues.